These T cell receptor beta chains were read from a single sample in a study of CXCR3-negative and CXCR3-positive naive CD8 T cells. Reprocessing the 5' RACE reads, TCRdb reports a single entry for every CDR3 protein and omits DNA. The sample table includes under 150,000 distinct CDR3 sequences. Sequenced: naive CXCR3+ CD8+ T cells from blood. The source of these receptors is a human donor in good health. Some clones in this sample may be carry-over from other donors' samples. Each CDR3 is given with its conserved first and last residue.

CDR3aa	j_gene	v_gene
CASSLPGTGLEQFF	TRBJ2-1	TRBV6-6
CSAIRDDSYNEQFF	TRBJ2-1	TRBV20-1
CASSLARTGAERYF	TRBJ2-7	TRBV7-8
CASSHKEGGRSTGELFF	TRBJ2-2	TRBV4-1
CASSQEAGGSYEQYF	TRBJ2-7	TRBV4-3
CASSTYTGVHEQYF	TRBJ2-7	TRBV27
CASSDGRREQYF	TRBJ2-7	TRBV5-1
CASSPGLVTHEQFF	TRBJ2-1	TRBV28
CASSSPGTFYQETQYF	TRBJ2-5	TRBV28
CASSSVPGTAADTQYF	TRBJ2-3	TRBV5-1
CSAYLGREPTDQPQHF	TRBJ1-5	TRBV20-1
CASRGQPNYGYTF	TRBJ1-2	TRBV6-2/TRBV6-3
CASSRRTGFYEQYF	TRBJ2-7	TRBV11-3
CSAPGGHTYNEQFF	TRBJ2-1	TRBV20-1
CASSHGLAGVAYTGELFF	TRBJ2-2	TRBV3-1
CASSSGVEQFF	TRBJ2-1	TRBV6-6
CASTPRSGRNNEQYF	TRBJ2-7	TRBV28
CASSTVGLADYEQYF	TRBJ2-7	TRBV7-9
CASSHPPGETQYF	TRBJ2-5	TRBV7-2
CASSLDLGGYNYGYTF	TRBJ1-2	TRBV7-8